A few counts support the clone carrying this TCR beta chain. What it binds is unknown. Germline CDR1 reads LGHDT; CDR2 reads YNNKEL (reference sequence). This CDR3 is 15 amino acids long. Trimming took off 5 bases at V and 4 bases at J, with 16 bases between the two ends. The data were taken from a study of identical twins. Study results and caveats: Monozygotic twin pairs showed more out-of-frame TCR alpha sharing than models estimated.

In TCRdb, the 5' RACE reads were re-called with MiXCR into one record per CDR3 protein. Among 350,000 to 400,000 distinct CDR3 sequences listed, around 9% were seen once. The sequenced material came from naive T cells sorted from blood. This sequence originates from a woman aged 45 to 65 in good health. The chain recombines TRBV3-1 with TRBJ2-3; either TRBD1 or TRBD2 may supply D (5 bases each). CDR3 nucleotide sequence: TGTGCCAGCAGCACAAGTGTGGGACCGGCAGATACGCAGTATTTT. Amino acids: CASSTSVGPADTQYF.